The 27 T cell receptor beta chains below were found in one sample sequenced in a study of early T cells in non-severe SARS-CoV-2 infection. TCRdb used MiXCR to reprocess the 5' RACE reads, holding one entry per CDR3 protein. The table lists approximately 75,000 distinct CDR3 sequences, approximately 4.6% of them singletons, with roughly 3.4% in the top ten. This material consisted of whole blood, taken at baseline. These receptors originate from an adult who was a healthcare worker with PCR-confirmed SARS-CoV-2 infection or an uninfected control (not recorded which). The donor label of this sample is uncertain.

The CDR3 is CASSEFTGVDSPLHF. The CDR3, as DNA: TGTGCCAGCAGTGAGTTCACAGGGGTTGATTCACCCCTCCACTTT. The chain employs TRBV6-4 and TRBJ1-6; TRBD1 agrees at 7 bases. Germline values: CDR1 MRHNA, CDR2 SNTAGT. V shed 3 bases and J 8 bases; nucleotides not matched to a gene: 7. CDR3 length equals 15 residues.

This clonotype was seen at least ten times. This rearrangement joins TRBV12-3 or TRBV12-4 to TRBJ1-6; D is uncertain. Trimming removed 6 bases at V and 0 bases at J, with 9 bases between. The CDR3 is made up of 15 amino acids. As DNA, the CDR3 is TGTGCCAGCAGACTGCAGAGCTCCTATAATTCACCCCTCCACTTT. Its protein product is CASRLQSSYNSPLHF.

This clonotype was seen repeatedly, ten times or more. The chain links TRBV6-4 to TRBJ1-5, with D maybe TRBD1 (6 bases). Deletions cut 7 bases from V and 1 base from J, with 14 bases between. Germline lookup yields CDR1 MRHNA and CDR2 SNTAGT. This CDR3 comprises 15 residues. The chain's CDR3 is CASNGEGGSNQPQHF. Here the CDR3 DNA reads TGTGCCAGCAACGGGGAGGGGGGGAGCAATCAGCCCCAGCATTTT.

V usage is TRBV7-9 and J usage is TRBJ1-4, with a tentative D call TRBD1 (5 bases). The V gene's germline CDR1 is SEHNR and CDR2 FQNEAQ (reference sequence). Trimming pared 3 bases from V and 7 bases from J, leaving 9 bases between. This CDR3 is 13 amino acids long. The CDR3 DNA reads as TGTGCCAGCAGCTTTGGGACGGCTGAAAAACTGTTTTTT. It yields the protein CASSFGTAEKLFF. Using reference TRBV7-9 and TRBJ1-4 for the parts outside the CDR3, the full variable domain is DTGVSQNPRHKITKRGQNVTFRCDPISEHNRLYWYRQTLGQGPEFLTYFQNEAQLEKSRLLSDRFSAERPKGSFSTLEIQRTEQGDSAMYLCASSFGTAEKLFFGSGTQLSVL.

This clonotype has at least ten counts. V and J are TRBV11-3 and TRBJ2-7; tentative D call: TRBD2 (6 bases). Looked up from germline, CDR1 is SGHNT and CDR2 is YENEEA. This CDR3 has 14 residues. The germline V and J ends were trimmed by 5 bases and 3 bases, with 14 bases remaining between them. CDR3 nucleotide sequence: TGTGCCAGCAGCCCAGGACGGGGAGGCTACGAGCAGTACTTC. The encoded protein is CASSPGRGGYEQYF. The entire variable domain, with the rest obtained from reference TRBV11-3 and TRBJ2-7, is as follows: EAGVVQSPRYKIIEKKQPVAFWCNPISGHNTLYWYLQNLGQGPELLIRYENEEAVDDSQLPKDRFSAERLKGVDSTLKIQPAELGDSAVYLCASSPGRGGYEQYFGPGTRLTVT.

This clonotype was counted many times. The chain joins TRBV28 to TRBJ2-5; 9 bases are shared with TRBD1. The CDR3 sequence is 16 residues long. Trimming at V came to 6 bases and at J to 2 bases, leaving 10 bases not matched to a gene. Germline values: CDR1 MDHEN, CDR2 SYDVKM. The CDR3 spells CASSETGGAGQETQYF. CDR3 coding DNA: TGTGCCAGCAGCGAAACAGGGGGCGCCGGGCAAGAGACCCAGTACTTC.

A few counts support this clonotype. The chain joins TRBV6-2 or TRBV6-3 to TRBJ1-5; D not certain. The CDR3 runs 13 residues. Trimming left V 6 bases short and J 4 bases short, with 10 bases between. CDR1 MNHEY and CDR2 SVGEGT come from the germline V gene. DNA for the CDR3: TGTGCCAGCAGAGGAGGGATAAATCAGCCCCAGCATTTT. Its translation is CASRGGINQPQHF.

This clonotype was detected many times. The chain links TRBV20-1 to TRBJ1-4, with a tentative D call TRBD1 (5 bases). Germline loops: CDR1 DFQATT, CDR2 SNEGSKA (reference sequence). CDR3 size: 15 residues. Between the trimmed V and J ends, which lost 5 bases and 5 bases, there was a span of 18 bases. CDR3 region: CSAPQDTRENEKLFF. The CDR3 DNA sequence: TGCAGTGCTCCCCAGGACACCCGCGAGAATGAAAAACTGTTTTTT.

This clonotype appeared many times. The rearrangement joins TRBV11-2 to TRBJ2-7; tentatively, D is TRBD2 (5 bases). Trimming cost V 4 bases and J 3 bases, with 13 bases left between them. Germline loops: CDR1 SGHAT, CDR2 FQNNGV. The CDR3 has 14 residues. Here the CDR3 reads CASSSRGRFYEQYF. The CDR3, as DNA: TGTGCCAGCAGCTCCCGCGGGCGCTTCTACGAGCAGTACTTC.

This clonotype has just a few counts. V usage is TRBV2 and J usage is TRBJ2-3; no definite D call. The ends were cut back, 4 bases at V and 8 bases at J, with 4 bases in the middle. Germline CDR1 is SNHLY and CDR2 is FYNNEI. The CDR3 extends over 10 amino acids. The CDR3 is CASSVTTQYF. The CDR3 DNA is TGTGCCAGCAGTGTAACTACGCAGTATTTT.

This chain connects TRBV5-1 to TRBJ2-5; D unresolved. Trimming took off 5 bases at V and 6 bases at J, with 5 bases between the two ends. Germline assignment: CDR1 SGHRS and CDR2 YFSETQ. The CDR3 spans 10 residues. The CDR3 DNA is TGCGCCAGCAGGGGGAAGACCCAGTACTTC. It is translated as CASRGKTQYF.

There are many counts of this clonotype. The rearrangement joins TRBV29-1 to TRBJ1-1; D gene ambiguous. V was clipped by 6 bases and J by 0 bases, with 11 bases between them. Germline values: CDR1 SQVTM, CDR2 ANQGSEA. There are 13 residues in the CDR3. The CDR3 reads CSVHTDLNTEAFF. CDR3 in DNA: TGCAGCGTGCACACGGATTTGAACACTGAAGCTTTCTTT.

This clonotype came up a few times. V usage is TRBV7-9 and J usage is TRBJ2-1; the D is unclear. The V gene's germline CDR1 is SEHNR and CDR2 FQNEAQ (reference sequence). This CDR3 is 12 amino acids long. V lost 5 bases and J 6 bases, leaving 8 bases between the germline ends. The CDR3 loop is CASSRTGNEQFF. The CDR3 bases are TGTGCCAGCAGCCGCACCGGCAATGAGCAGTTCTTC. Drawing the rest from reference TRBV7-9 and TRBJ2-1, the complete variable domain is DTGVSQNPRHKITKRGQNVTFRCDPISEHNRLYWYRQTLGQGPEFLTYFQNEAQLEKSRLLSDRFSAERPKGSFSTLEIQRTEQGDSAMYLCASSRTGNEQFFGPGTRLTVL.

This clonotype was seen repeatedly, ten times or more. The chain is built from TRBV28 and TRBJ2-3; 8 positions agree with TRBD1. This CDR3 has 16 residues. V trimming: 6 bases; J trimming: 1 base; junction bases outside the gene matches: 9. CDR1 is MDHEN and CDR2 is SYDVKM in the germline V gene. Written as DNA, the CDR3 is TGTGCCAGCAGCCAGGTCCGACAGGGGCGCACAGATACGCAGTATTTT. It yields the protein CASSQVRQGRTDTQYF.

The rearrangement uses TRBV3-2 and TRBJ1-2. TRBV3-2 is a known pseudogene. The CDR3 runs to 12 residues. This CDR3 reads CASSQDRRGYTF. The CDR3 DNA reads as TGTGCCAGCAGCCAAGATAGGAGAGGCTACACCTTC.

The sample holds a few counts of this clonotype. As DNA, the CDR3 is TGTGCCAGCAGTTTATCCCCCTATCGGGGGGAAGCTTTCTTT. As protein: CASSLSPYRGEAFF. The genes are TRBV28 and TRBJ1-1, with D possibly being TRBD1 (5 bases). Germline values: CDR1 MDHEN, CDR2 SYDVKM. This CDR3 has 14 amino acids. The V end was cut by 1 base, the J end by 8 bases, with 14 bases between.

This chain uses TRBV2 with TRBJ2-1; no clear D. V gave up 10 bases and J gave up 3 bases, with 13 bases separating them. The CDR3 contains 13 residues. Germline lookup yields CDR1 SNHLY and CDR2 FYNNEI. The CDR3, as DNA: TGTGCCACCACGGGTGGGTTCTACAATGAGCAGTTCTTC. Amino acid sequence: CATTGGFYNEQFF.

The CDR3, as DNA: TGTGCCACCAGTGATTTTGGTAGCGGGGGGCCAAAAGTAGATACGCAGTATTTT. Its protein is CATSDFGSGGPKVDTQYF. The chain employs TRBV24-1 and TRBJ2-3; TRBD2 matches at 10 bases. The J segment lost 5 bases and the V segment lost 1 base, leaving 11 bases of the junction unmatched. The CDR3 has 18 residues. Per germline, CDR1 KGHDR and CDR2 SFDVKD.

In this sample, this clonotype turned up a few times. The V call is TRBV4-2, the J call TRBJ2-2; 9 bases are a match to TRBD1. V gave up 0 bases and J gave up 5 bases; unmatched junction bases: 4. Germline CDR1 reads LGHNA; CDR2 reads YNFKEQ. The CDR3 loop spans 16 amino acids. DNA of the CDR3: TGTGCCAGCAGCCAAGAACAGGGGGCACGTACCGGGGAGCTGTTTTTT. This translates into CASSQEQGARTGELFF.

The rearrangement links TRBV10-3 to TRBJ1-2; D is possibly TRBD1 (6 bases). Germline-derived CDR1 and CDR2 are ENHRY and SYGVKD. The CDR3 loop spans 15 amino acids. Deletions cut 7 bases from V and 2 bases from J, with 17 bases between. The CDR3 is CAITGYEGGNYGYTF. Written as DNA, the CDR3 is TGTGCCATCACCGGCTACGAAGGGGGGAACTATGGCTACACCTTC.

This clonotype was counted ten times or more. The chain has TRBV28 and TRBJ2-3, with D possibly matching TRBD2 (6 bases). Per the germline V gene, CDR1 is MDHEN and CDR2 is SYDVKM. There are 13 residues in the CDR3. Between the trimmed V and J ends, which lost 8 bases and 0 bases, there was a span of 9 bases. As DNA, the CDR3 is TGTGCCAGCGCGGGGAGGAGCACAGATACGCAGTATTTT. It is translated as CASAGRSTDTQYF.

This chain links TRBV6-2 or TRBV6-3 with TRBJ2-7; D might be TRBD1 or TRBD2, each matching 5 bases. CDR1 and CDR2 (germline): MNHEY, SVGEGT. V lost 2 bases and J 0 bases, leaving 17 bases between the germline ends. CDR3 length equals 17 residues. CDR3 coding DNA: TGTGCCAGCAGTTACCCGTTGGGGGTCCTTAGCTCCTACGAGCAGTACTTC. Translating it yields CASSYPLGVLSSYEQYF.

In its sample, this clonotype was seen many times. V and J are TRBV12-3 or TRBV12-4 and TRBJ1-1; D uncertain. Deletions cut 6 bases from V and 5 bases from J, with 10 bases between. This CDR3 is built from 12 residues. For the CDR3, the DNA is TGTGCCAGCAGCCCCGCGAAAACTGAAGCTTTCTTT. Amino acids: CASSPAKTEAFF.

For the CDR3, the DNA is TGTGCCAGCAGACGCCATGGACAGGGGCAAACCGGGGAGCTGTTTTTT. Its protein product is CASRRHGQGQTGELFF. V gene TRBV27 combines with J gene TRBJ2-2; TRBD1 matches 9 bases. The V gene's germline CDR1 is MNHEY and CDR2 SMNVEV (reference sequence). The CDR3 length is 16 residues. The V segment lost 6 bases and the J segment 5 bases; nucleotides outside the gene matches: 10.

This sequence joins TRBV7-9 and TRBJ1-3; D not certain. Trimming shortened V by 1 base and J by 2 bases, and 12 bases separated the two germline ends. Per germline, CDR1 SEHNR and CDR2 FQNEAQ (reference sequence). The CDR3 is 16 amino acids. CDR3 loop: CASSLEGRDPGNTIYF. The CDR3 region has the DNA TGTGCCAGCAGCTTAGAAGGCAGAGATCCTGGAAACACCATATATTTT.

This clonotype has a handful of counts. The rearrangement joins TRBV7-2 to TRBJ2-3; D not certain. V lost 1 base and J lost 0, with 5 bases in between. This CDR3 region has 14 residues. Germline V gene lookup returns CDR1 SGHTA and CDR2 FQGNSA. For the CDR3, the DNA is TGTGCCAGCAGCTTAGACGGTAGCACAGATACGCAGTATTTT. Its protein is CASSLDGSTDTQYF.

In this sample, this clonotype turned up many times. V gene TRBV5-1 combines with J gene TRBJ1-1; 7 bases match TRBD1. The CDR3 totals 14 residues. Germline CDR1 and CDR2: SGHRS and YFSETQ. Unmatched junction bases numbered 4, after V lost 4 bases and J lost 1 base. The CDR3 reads CASSRGQPNTEAFF. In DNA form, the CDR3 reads TGCGCCAGCAGCCGGGGACAGCCGAACACTGAAGCTTTCTTT. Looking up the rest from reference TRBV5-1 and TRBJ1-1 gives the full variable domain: KAGVTQTPRYLIKTRGQQVTLSCSPISGHRSVSWYQQTPGQGLQFLFEYFSETQRNKGNFPGRFSGRQFSNSRSEMNVSTLELGDSALYLCASSRGQPNTEAFFGQGTRLTVV.